This entry lists 4 T cell receptor beta chains sequenced from one sample in a study of shared clonotypes between healthy human individuals. Assay: immunoSEQ multiplex PCR; the TCRdb copy retains only in-frame clones and omits some. Of 300,000 to 400,000 clones in the sample, around 90% are singletons; the top ten hold 16%. Sequences were obtained from memory CD8+ T cells sorted from blood. Subset given: CD45RO+ cells pooled with CCR7-negative TemRA cells. The receptors stem from a man aged 18 to 35 in good health.

The rearrangement uses TRBV27 and TRBJ2-1, with D unresolved. The CDR3 extends over 16 amino acids. Trimming took 8 bases from V and 0 from J, leaving 17 bases between them. Germline V gives CDR1 MNHEY, CDR2 SMNVEV (reference sequence). CDR3 DNA: TGTGCCAGCCATCCTACGCCAGCGTCCTCCTACAATGAGCAGTTCTTC. Translated, it gives CASHPTPASSYNEQFF.

This clone was found once. The chain couples TRBV7-6 to TRBJ2-3, with 10 bases matching TRBD2. Germline lookup yields CDR1 SGHVS and CDR2 FNYEAQ. V trimming: 0 bases; J trimming: 5 bases; junction bases outside the gene matches: 5. The CDR3 consists of 16 residues. Written as DNA, the CDR3 is TGTGCCAGCAGCTTAGCAGGACTAGCGGCAAGAGATACGCAGTATTTT. This encodes CASSLAGLAARDTQYF.

V gene TRBV7-9 combines with J gene TRBJ2-7, with D tentatively TRBD1 or TRBD2 (5 bases each). CDR1 SEHNR and CDR2 FQNEAQ come from the germline V gene (reference sequence). V shed 5 bases and J shed 7 bases, with 21 bases lying between them. CDR3 size: 15 residues. CDR3 coding DNA: TGTGCCAGCAGCACCTCCGGGACCTATCTCGATGAGCAGTACTTC. This sequence encodes CASSTSGTYLDEQYF.

The V gene is TRBV27, the J gene TRBJ1-5; TRBD1 might be the D (6 bases). The CDR3 contains 18 residues. In germline, CDR1 is MNHEY, CDR2 SMNVEV (reference sequence). V was pared by 5 bases and J by 3 bases, with 23 bases between. CDR3 DNA sequence: TGTGCCAGCAGTCCTCTCAAACAGGGCCCGGGGGTCAATCAGCCCCAGCATTTT. Translating gives CASSPLKQGPGVNQPQHF.